This TCR beta chain came from a study of T cells in localized non-small cell lung cancer. Method: immunoSEQ multiplex PCR; TCRdb's copy keeps in-frame clones and lacks some. The sample has more than 20,000 clones, about 89% seen once. The V gene lost 5 bases and the J gene lost 4 bases, with 4 bases spanning the gap. The germline V gene has CDR1 DFQATT and CDR2 SNEGSKA (reference sequence). The CDR3 covers 10 residues. Points on this clone: Its matching antigen is unknown.

The study's findings and limits: The study found T cell clonality highest in uninvolved adjacent lung, above tumor. Sequencing was restricted to one tumor region; therefore, heterogeneity remains possible. Appearance in adjacent lung was seen for a median roughly 56 of the top 100 tumor clones.

The chain carries TRBV20-1 and TRBJ2-3, with no clear D. The sequence derives from a man between 40 and 70 years old with stage II squamous cell lung carcinoma. Sequencing used PBMCs, obtained before any cancer treatment. This chain's CDR3 is CSAGADTQYF. The CDR3 DNA reads TGCAGTGCTGGTGCAGATACGCAGTATTTT.